These T cell receptor beta chains were read from a single sample in a study of T cell repertoires in cytomegalovirus infection. TCRdb re-called the reads through MiXCR, storing one row per CDR3 protein. The sample lists more than 400,000 distinct CDR3 sequences; more than 20% were seen once. The sample consisted of PBMCs. The receptor source for this set is a human donor in good health (CMV status not recorded). Some clones in this sample may be carry-over from other donors' samples. Each CDR3 is given with its conserved first and last residue. A D gene is named only where the DNA matches it firmly. Expanded clones are given a class, and other clones once, few, many or no size at all.

DNA,CDR3,size,D,V,J
TGTGCCAGCAGCTTAGTTCTAGCGGGAGGCTCAGATACGCAGTATTTT,CASSLVLAGGSDTQYF,.,TRBD2,TRBV7-6,TRBJ2-3
TGTGCCAGCAGCCTACTAGACAGGGGTTGGAACACTGAAGCTTTCTTT,CASSLLDRGWNTEAFF,many,TRBD1,TRBV7-6,TRBJ1-1
TGTGCCAGTACATGGAGTGGCATGGGGGGCAATCAGCCCCAGCATTTT,CASTWSGMGGNQPQHF,few,.,TRBV19,TRBJ1-5
TGTGCCAGCAGCGGGCTTGGGGCTTTCTTT,CASSGLGAFF,.,.,TRBV7-9,TRBJ1-1
TGTGCCAGCAGGCCTAGCGGGTATAGCACAGATACGCAGTATTTT,CASRPSGYSTDTQYF,few,TRBD2,TRBV6-1,TRBJ2-3
TGTGCCAGCAGACACCAGCGGGCTCAAGAGACCCAGTACTTC,CASRHQRAQETQYF,.,.,TRBV7-9,TRBJ2-5
TGCGCCAGCAGCTTGGGGACAGGGTATAGCTACGAGCAGTACTTC,CASSLGTGYSYEQYF,.,TRBD1,TRBV5-1,TRBJ2-7
TGTGCCAGCAGCGGGGATTATTCTGGGGCCAACGTCCTGACTTTC,CASSGDYSGANVLTF,few,.,TRBV5-6,TRBJ2-6
TGTGCCAGCAGTTACTCGAACCTGAGGGCCACTGAAGCTTTCTTT,CASSYSNLRATEAFF,once,.,TRBV6-2/TRBV6-3,TRBJ1-1
TGTGCCAGCAGTTACTCGGACAGGGCGGGGGGCTACACCTTC,CASSYSDRAGGYTF,few,TRBD1,TRBV6-5,TRBJ1-2
TGCAGTGCTCCCGGGACAGCGAATAATTCACCCCTCCACTTT,CSAPGTANNSPLHF,.,TRBD1,TRBV20-1,TRBJ1-6
TGTGCCAGCACCAGGATCATCGGGACTAGCACCGGGGAGCTGTTTTTT,CASTRIIGTSTGELFF,.,TRBD2,TRBV7-2,TRBJ2-2
TGTGCCAGCAGCGACCTGGGACAGGGGCAAGAGACCCAGTACTTC,CASSDLGQGQETQYF,.,TRBD1,TRBV6-6,TRBJ2-5
TGCAGTGCTACCTTTATAGCGGGGATGAGCACAGATACGCAGTATTTT,CSATFIAGMSTDTQYF,.,TRBD2,TRBV20-1,TRBJ2-3
TGCAGTGCTAGAGCCCAAGCGGTCAATGAGCAGTTCTTC,CSARAQAVNEQFF,.,.,TRBV20-1,TRBJ2-1
TGTGCCAGCAGCCGGGACGGTTCGAACACTGAAGCTTTCTTT,CASSRDGSNTEAFF,many,.,TRBV2,TRBJ1-1
TGTGCCAGCAGCGAAACTAGCGACTACACCGGGGAGCTGTTTTTT,CASSETSDYTGELFF,.,TRBD2,TRBV7-9,TRBJ2-2
TGTGCCTGGAGTGTACCCAGGACAGGGTCCACAGATACGCAGTATTTT,CAWSVPRTGSTDTQYF,.,TRBD1,TRBV30,TRBJ2-3
TGTGCCACCAGTGTGACCGGGGAGCTGTTTTTT,CATSVTGELFF,.,.,TRBV24-1,TRBJ2-2
TGCAGCGTAGGACAAGCGGGAGTGACCGGGGAGCTGTTTTTT,CSVGQAGVTGELFF,.,TRBD2,TRBV29-1,TRBJ2-2
TGTGCCAGCAGTTTGATCGTACCGGCAGGGTGGGAGACCCAGTACTTC,CASSLIVPAGWETQYF,few,.,TRBV27,TRBJ2-5
TGTGCCAGTAGTATAGCGGGAGGTTTGGATACGCAGTATTTT,CASSIAGGLDTQYF,.,TRBD2,TRBV19,TRBJ2-3